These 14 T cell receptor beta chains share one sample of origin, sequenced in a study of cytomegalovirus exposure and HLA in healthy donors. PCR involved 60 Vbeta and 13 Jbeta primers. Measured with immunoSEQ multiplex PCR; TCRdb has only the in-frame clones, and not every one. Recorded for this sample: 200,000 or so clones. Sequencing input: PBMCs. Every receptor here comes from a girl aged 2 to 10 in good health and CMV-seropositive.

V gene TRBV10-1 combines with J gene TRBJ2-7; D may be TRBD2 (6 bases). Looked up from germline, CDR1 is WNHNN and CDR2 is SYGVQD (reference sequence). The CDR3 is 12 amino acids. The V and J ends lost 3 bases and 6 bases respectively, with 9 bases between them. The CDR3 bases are TGCGCCAGCAGTGATGGGGGGACCGAGCAGTACTTC. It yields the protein CASSDGGTEQYF.

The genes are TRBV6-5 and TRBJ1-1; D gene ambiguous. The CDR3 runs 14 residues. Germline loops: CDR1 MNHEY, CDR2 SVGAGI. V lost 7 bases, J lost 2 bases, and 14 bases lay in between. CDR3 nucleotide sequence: TGTGCCAGCACCCCCCTAGCGGGCAACACTGAAGCTTTCTTT. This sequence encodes CASTPLAGNTEAFF.

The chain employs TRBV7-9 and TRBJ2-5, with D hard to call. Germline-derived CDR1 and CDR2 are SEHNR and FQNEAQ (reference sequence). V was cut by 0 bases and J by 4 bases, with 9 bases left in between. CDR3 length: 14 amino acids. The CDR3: CASSLALASETQYF. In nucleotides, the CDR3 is TGTGCCAGCAGCTTAGCCTTGGCCTCAGAGACCCAGTACTTC. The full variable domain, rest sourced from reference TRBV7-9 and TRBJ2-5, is DTGVSQNPRHKITKRGQNVTFRCDPISEHNRLYWYRQTLGQGPEFLTYFQNEAQLEKSRLLSDRFSAERPKGSFSTLEIQRTEQGDSAMYLCASSLALASETQYFGPGTRLLVL.

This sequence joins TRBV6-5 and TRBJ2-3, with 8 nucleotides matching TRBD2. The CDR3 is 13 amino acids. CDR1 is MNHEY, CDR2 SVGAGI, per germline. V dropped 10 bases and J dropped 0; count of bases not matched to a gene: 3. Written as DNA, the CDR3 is TGTGCCACCGCGGGAGGTAGCACAGATACGCAGTATTTT. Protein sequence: CATAGGSTDTQYF.

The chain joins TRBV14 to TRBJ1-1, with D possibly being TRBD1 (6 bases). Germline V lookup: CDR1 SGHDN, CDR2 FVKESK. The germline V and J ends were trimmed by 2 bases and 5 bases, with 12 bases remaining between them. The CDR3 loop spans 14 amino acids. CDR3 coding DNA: TGTGCCAGCAGCCAACTTACAGGGTTTACTGAAGCTTTCTTT. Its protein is CASSQLTGFTEAFF.

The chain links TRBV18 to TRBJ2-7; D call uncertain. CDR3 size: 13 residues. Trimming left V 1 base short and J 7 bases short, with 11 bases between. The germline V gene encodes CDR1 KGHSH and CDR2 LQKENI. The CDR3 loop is CASSPQETWEQYF. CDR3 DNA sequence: TGTGCCAGCTCACCACAGGAGACGTGGGAGCAGTACTTC.

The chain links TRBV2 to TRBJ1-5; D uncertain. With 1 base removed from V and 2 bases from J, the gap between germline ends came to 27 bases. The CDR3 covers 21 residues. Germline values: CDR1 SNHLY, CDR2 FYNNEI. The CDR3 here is CASSEGFGEQSKEVGNQPQHF. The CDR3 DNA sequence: TGTGCCAGCAGTGAAGGGTTCGGGGAACAGAGCAAGGAGGTGGGCAATCAGCCCCAGCATTTT.

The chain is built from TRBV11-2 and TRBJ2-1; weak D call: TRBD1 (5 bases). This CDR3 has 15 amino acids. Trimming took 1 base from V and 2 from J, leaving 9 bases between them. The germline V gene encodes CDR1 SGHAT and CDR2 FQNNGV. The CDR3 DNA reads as TGTGCCAGCAGCTTAGTACAAGGGGCCTACAATGAGCAGTTCTTC. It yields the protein CASSLVQGAYNEQFF.

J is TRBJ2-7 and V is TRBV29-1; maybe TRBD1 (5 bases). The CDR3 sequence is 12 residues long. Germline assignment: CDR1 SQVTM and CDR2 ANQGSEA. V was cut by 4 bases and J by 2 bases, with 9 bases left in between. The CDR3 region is CSVVTAAYEQYF. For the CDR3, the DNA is TGCAGCGTTGTGACAGCCGCCTACGAGCAGTACTTC.

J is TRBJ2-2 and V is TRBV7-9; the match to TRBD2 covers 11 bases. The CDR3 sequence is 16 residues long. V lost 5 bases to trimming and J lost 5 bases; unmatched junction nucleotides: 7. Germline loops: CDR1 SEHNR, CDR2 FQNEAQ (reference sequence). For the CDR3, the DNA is TGTGCCAGCAGCCCACTAGCGGGAGTGGAGACCGGGGAGCTGTTTTTT. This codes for CASSPLAGVETGELFF.

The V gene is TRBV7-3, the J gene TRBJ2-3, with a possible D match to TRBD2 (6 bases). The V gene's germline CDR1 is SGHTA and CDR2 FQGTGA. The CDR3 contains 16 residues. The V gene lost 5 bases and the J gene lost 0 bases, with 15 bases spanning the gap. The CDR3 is CASSRNPGTSTDTQYF. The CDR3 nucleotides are TGTGCCAGCAGCCGAAACCCAGGGACTAGCACAGATACGCAGTATTTT. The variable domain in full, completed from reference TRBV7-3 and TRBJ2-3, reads GAGVSQTPSNKVTEKGKYVELRCDPISGHTALYWYRQSLGQGPEFLIYFQGTGAADDSGLPNDRFFAVRPEGSVSTLKIQRTERGDSAVYLCASSRNPGTSTDTQYFGPGTRLTVL.

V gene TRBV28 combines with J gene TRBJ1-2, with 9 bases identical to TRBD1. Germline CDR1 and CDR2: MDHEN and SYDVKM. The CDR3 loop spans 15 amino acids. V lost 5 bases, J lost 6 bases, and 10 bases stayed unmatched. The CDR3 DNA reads TGTGCCAGCAGTCCCCACAGGGGGCAGTCCGATGGCTACACCTTC. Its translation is CASSPHRGQSDGYTF.

CDR3 DNA: TGTGCCAGCAGACCCCGGACAGGAGTTTACATTCAGTACTTC. Amino acid sequence: CASRPRTGVYIQYF. The rearrangement uses TRBV5-8 and TRBJ2-4; 7 bases are a match to TRBD1. The trim removed 5 bases at V and 8 bases at J, leaving 10 bases unmatched. CDR1 and CDR2 (germline): SGHTS, YDEGEE. The CDR3 loop spans 14 amino acids.

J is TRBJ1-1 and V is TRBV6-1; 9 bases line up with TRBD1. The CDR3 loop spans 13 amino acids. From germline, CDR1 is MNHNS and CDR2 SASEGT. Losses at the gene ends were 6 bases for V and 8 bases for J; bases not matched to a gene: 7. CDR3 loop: CASRTDGQGEAFF. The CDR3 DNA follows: TGTGCCAGCAGGACCGACGGACAGGGGGAAGCTTTCTTT.